These 20 T cell receptor beta chains were all obtained from the same sample, sequenced in a study of PD-L1 blockade in urothelial cancer. Time point meaning: pretreatment peripheral blood. Clones were read by immunoSEQ multiplex PCR, and TCRdb kept only the in-frame ones, dropping some. This table has approximately 71,000 clones, over 80% appearing once. Material: PBMCs, obtained around atezolizumab (anti-PD-L1) treatment. These receptors came from a woman in her seventies with urothelial cancer.

This chain links TRBV4-3 with TRBJ1-1; the match to TRBD1 covers 8 bases. J gave up 4 bases and V 0 bases, and 7 bases lay outside the gene matches. Germline V gene sequence: CDR1 LGHNA, CDR2 YSLEER. The CDR3 is made up of 16 amino acids. The CDR3 DNA reads TGCGCCAGCAGCCAAGAGAAGACAGGGGCGACCACTGAAGCTTTCTTT. This translates into CASSQEKTGATTEAFF.

This chain joins TRBV19 and TRBJ1-6, with 8 nucleotides matching TRBD1. V gave up 1 base and J gave up 6 bases; unmatched junction bases: 8. Germline CDR1 and CDR2: LNHDA and SQIVND (reference sequence). The length of the CDR3 is 17 residues. The CDR3 sequence is CASSIAADRVSNSPLHF. In nucleotides, the CDR3 is TGTGCCAGTAGTATAGCTGCGGACAGGGTGAGTAATTCACCCCTCCACTTT.

The chain combines TRBV2 with TRBJ1-5, with D maybe TRBD1 (6 bases). CDR3 size: 12 residues. Germline lookup yields CDR1 SNHLY and CDR2 FYNNEI. V was trimmed by 9 bases and J by 3 bases, leaving 9 bases between them. The CDR3 nucleotides are TGTGCCAGTACAGGGAACAATCAGCCCCAGCATTTT. It encodes CASTGNNQPQHF. Variable domain in full (rest from reference TRBV2 and TRBJ1-5): EPEVTQTPSHQVTQMGQEVILRCVPISNHLYFYWYRQILGQKVEFLVSFYNNEISEKSEIFDDQFSVERPDGSNFTLKIRSTKLEDSAMYFCASTGNNQPQHFGDGTRLSIL.

The CDR3 region has the DNA TGTGCCAGCAGCCTGACAGGGTCGGCTCCCTACGAGCAGTACTTC. Amino acids: CASSLTGSAPYEQYF. V usage is TRBV5-4 and J usage is TRBJ2-7; 7 bases are a match to TRBD1. The CDR3 consists of 15 residues. CDR1 and CDR2 (germline): SGHNT, YYREEE (reference sequence). V was clipped by 4 bases and J by 2 bases; unmatched bases: 9.

The CDR3 DNA is TGTGCCAGCAGCGGATCTAGCGGGGCTTCCTACGAGCAGTACTTC. Amino acids: CASSGSSGASYEQYF. The rearrangement links TRBV7-2 to TRBJ2-7; TRBD2 agrees at 9 bases. Germline V gene lookup returns CDR1 SGHTA and CDR2 FQGNSA. V shed 5 bases, J shed 1 base, and the junction held 6 bases outside the gene matches. This CDR3 region has 15 residues.

This clone occurred once. This sequence joins TRBV2 and TRBJ1-6; D is uncertain. CDR1 SNHLY and CDR2 FYNNEI come from the germline V gene. Between the trimmed V and J ends, which lost 5 bases and 5 bases, there was a span of 13 bases. This CDR3 is built from 15 residues. The CDR3 loop reads CASSPTGSHNSPLHF. Here the CDR3 DNA reads TGTGCCAGCAGTCCGACGGGTTCACATAATTCACCCCTCCACTTT.

The chain has TRBV10-3 and TRBJ1-6; the match to TRBD1 covers 8 bases. With V trimmed by 6 bases and J by 6 bases, 7 bases remained unmatched. CDR3 length equals 15 residues. In germline, CDR1 is ENHRY, CDR2 SYGVKD. CDR3 sequence reads: CAISDRGGGNSPLHF. The CDR3, as DNA: TGTGCCATCAGCGACAGGGGAGGCGGTAATTCACCCCTCCACTTT.

This chain links TRBV2 with TRBJ2-2; D might be TRBD1 (6 bases). V lost 7 bases, J lost 4 bases, and 16 bases lay in between. Germline V CDR1 and CDR2: SNHLY, FYNNEI. This CDR3 is 15 amino acids long. CDR3 in amino acids: CASKPDSYFTGELFF. CDR3 sequence (DNA): TGTGCCAGCAAACCGGACAGTTACTTCACCGGGGAGCTGTTTTTT.

This clone was seen more than once but under ten times. This chain links TRBV6-5 with TRBJ1-2; maybe TRBD1 (5 bases). V was trimmed by 0 bases and J by 7 bases, leaving 6 bases between them. Germline lookup yields CDR1 MNHEY and CDR2 SVGAGI. CDR3 length: 12 residues. DNA of the CDR3: TGTGCCAGCAGTTACTCAGGGGCTGGCTACACCTTC. Its protein product is CASSYSGAGYTF.

The rearrangement uses TRBV28 and TRBJ2-1; TRBD1 matches 9 bases. The CDR3 contains 15 residues. Looked up from germline, CDR1 is MDHEN and CDR2 is SYDVKM. After removal of 6 bases from V and 11 bases from J, the junction contained 14 bases not matched to a gene. As DNA, the CDR3 is TGTGCCAGCAGCAAGGCCGGGACAGGGAGCGGGAAGCAGTTCTTC. Its protein product is CASSKAGTGSGKQFF.

This clone was found once. The chain has TRBV19 and TRBJ2-7; 10 bases agree with TRBD2. The V segment lost 5 bases and the J segment 6 bases; nucleotides outside the gene matches: 10. Looked up from germline, CDR1 is LNHDA and CDR2 is SQIVND (reference sequence). CDR3 length equals 15 residues. The CDR3 loop is CASSLKAGGPAEQYF. CDR3 nucleotides: TGTGCCAGTAGTTTGAAAGCGGGAGGGCCTGCCGAGCAGTACTTC.

The rearrangement uses TRBV4-3 and TRBJ1-3; the D gene is possibly TRBD1 (5 bases). Germline V lookup: CDR1 LGHNA, CDR2 YSLEER. This CDR3 is built from 17 residues. Trimming shortened V by 0 bases and J by 5 bases, and 17 bases separated the two germline ends. In nucleotides, the CDR3 is TGCGCCAGCAGCCAAGACCCCGATTTCGGGGGTCGAAACACCATATATTTT. It encodes CASSQDPDFGGRNTIYF.

The V gene is TRBV2, the J gene TRBJ2-1, with D possibly TRBD2 on 5 matching bases. This CDR3 has 15 amino acids. Germline V CDR1 and CDR2: SNHLY, FYNNEI. Trimming pared 3 bases from V and 2 bases from J, leaving 11 bases between. CDR3 DNA: TGTGCCAGCAGTGATACGGGGTCGCCCTACAATGAGCAGTTCTTC. This encodes CASSDTGSPYNEQFF.

The chain has TRBV7-2 and TRBJ1-6; D unclear. With 0 bases removed from V and 3 bases from J, the gap between germline ends came to 9 bases. CDR1 is SGHTA, CDR2 FQGNSA, per germline. The CDR3 is 16 amino acids. The CDR3 coding sequence is TGTGCCAGCAGCTTAGCGCGTGGTAGCTATAATTCACCCCTCCACTTT. It encodes CASSLARGSYNSPLHF.

J is TRBJ2-6 and V is TRBV5-1, with 10 bases lining up with TRBD1. With 5 bases clipped from V and 0 bases from J, the junction kept 2 bases outside the gene matches. This CDR3 comprises 16 residues. Germline CDR1 and CDR2: SGHRS and YFSETQ. The CDR3 spells CASRDRGNSGANVLTF. In DNA, the CDR3 is TGCGCCAGCAGGGACAGGGGGAACTCTGGGGCCAACGTCCTGACTTTC. Based on the CDR3 plus reference TRBV5-1 and TRBJ2-6, the full variable domain is KAGVTQTPRYLIKTRGQQVTLSCSPISGHRSVSWYQQTPGQGLQFLFEYFSETQRNKGNFPGRFSGRQFSNSRSEMNVSTLELGDSALYLCASRDRGNSGANVLTFGAGSRLTVL.

The chain combines TRBV10-1 with TRBJ2-3; D possibly corresponds to TRBD1 (5 bases). Trimming took 2 bases from V and 0 from J, leaving 9 bases between them. There are 15 residues in the CDR3. Germline lookup yields CDR1 WNHNN and CDR2 SYGVQD (reference sequence). The CDR3 protein is CASSEDQGSTDTQYF. The CDR3 nucleotides read TGCGCCAGCAGTGAGGACCAGGGAAGCACAGATACGCAGTATTTT.

This clone has more than one count but fewer than ten. V usage is TRBV30 and J usage is TRBJ2-3; the D is unclear. Trimming shortened V by 0 bases and J by 3 bases, and 7 bases separated the two germline ends. CDR3 length: 13 amino acids. Germline values: CDR1 GTSNPN, CDR2 SVGIG (reference sequence). The CDR3 coding sequence is TGTGCCTGGAGTGTACGTCGGACAGATACGCAGTATTTT. This codes for CAWSVRRTDTQYF.

The chain employs TRBV7-9 and TRBJ2-5; TRBD1 agrees at 7 bases. Trimming removed 3 bases from V and 0 bases from J; junction bases left unmatched: 1. The CDR3 runs 14 residues. Germline V gives CDR1 SEHNR, CDR2 FQNEAQ (reference sequence). CDR3 sequence: CASSLDRNQETQYF. In DNA, the CDR3 is TGTGCCAGCAGCTTGGACAGGAACCAAGAGACCCAGTACTTC.

This clone was found a few times. V usage is TRBV30 and J usage is TRBJ1-1; D might be TRBD1 (6 bases). The CDR3 contains 12 residues. V was clipped by 7 bases and J by 1 base, with 10 bases between them. Per germline, CDR1 GTSNPN and CDR2 SVGIG (reference sequence). The CDR3 loop is CASDRSNTEAFF. DNA for the CDR3: TGTGCCTCTGACAGGTCGAACACTGAAGCTTTCTTT.

Here the CDR3 DNA reads TGTGCCAGCAACCCTAGCGGGAGGTTCTACGAGCAGTACTTC. Translating it yields CASNPSGRFYEQYF. The chain employs TRBV7-2 and TRBJ2-7; TRBD2 matches at 11 bases. There are 14 residues in the CDR3. J lost 3 bases, V lost 7 bases, and 5 bases had no gene match. Germline-derived CDR1 and CDR2 are SGHTA and FQGNSA.